The 5 T cell receptor beta chains given below trace back to one sample, sequenced in a study of blood T cell repertoires in COVID-19. Only in-frame clones appear in the TCRdb table, and some are missing; sequencing was by immunoSEQ multiplex PCR. Here the sample spans roughly 250,000 clones, approximately 91% being singletons. Sequencing was carried out using peripheral blood. The receptors were sampled from a person in their late teens or twenties with COVID-19, enrolled during active disease.

V gene TRBV16 combines with J gene TRBJ1-4; D remains ambiguous. The CDR3 is 16 amino acids. Trimming removed 4 bases from V and 0 bases from J, with 12 bases in between. From germline, CDR1 is KGHSY and CDR2 FQNENV. The CDR3 DNA reads as TGTGCCAGCAGCCCAAGGGCGGGAGCAACTAATGAAAAACTGTTTTTT. This translates into CASSPRAGATNEKLFF.

This clone was picked up a small number of times. This chain connects TRBV7-9 to TRBJ1-6, with D hard to call. CDR1 is SEHNR and CDR2 is FQNEAQ in the germline V gene (reference sequence). This CDR3 comprises 12 residues. V was shortened by 4 bases and J by 10 bases, with 8 bases between the two germline ends. The DNA for the CDR3 is TGTGCCAGCAGCTCTATTTTGTCACCCCTCCACTTT. The encoded protein is CASSSILSPLHF.

The J gene is TRBJ2-1, the V gene TRBV5-1; a possible D gene is TRBD2 (6 bases). With 4 bases removed from V and 5 bases from J, the gap between germline ends came to 10 bases. Germline V gene sequence: CDR1 SGHRS, CDR2 YFSETQ. There are 13 residues in the CDR3. CDR3 in DNA: TGCGCCAGCAGCGCGGGACCCGACAATGAGCAGTTCTTC. Amino acids: CASSAGPDNEQFF.

CDR3 in DNA: TGTGCCAGCAGTCTCGGGACTAGCGGGAGAAATGAGCAGTTCTTC. Protein sequence: CASSLGTSGRNEQFF. The V call is TRBV27, the J call TRBJ2-1; 14 bases align to TRBD2. V was clipped by 5 bases and J by 7 bases; unmatched bases: 4. This CDR3 is 15 amino acids long. The V gene's germline CDR1 is MNHEY and CDR2 SMNVEV (reference sequence).

The sample holds a few counts of this clone. The CDR3 nucleotides read TGTGCCAGCAGACAGACAGGGGGCCTCTACGAGCAGTACTTC. It yields the protein CASRQTGGLYEQYF. The V gene is TRBV2, the J gene TRBJ2-7, with 10 bases that match TRBD1. The CDR3 spans 14 residues. The germline V gene has CDR1 SNHLY and CDR2 FYNNEI. The V segment lost 6 bases and the J segment 3 bases; nucleotides outside the gene matches: 5.